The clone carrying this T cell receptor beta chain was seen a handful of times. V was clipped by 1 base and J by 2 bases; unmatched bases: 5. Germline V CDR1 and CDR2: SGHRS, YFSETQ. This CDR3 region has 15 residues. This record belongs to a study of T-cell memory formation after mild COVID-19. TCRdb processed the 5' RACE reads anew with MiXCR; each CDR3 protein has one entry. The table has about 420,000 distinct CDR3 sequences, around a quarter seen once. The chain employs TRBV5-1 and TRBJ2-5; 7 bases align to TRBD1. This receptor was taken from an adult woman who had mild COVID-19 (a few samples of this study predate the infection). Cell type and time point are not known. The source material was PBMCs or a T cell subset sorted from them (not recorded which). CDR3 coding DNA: TGCGCCAGCAGCTTGTCCTCGGGACAGCAAGAGACCCAGTACTTC. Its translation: CASSLSSGQQETQYF.